The sequence of this T cell receptor beta chain was determined in a study of read filtering for tumor transcriptome and immune sequencing. The table lists this clonotype with many counts. From about 400 ng of RNA, a library with molecular barcoded alpha/delta and beta/gamma adaptors was made. MiXCR was run by TCRdb on the reads, yielding one entry per CDR3 protein. This sample has more than 35,000 distinct CDR3 sequences, with roughly 12% found just once. After removal of 6 bases from V and 0 bases from J, the junction contained 7 bases not matched to a gene. There are 18 residues in the CDR3. From germline, CDR1 is MNHEY and CDR2 SVGAGI.

The receptor's source is a donor aged 40 or older with multiple myeloma. Sequencing input: a population of CD138-negative cells sorted from bone marrow. The J gene is TRBJ2-6, the V gene TRBV6-5; TRBD1 aligns across 11 bases. CDR3: CASSPGQGAPSGANVLTF. Here the CDR3 DNA reads TGTGCCAGCAGCCCCGGACAGGGGGCACCCTCTGGGGCCAACGTCCTGACTTTC.